These 7 T cell receptor beta chains were all obtained from the same sample, sequenced in a study of T-cell memory formation after mild COVID-19 (dated by TCRdb to about 2021). Library creation used 5' RACE. The data were produced on an Illumina NovaSeq 6000. TCRdb's own reprocessing of the public reads used fastp at Q25 and MiXCR and kept productive beta chains. Each CDR3 protein appears once, grouped with its most common genes and DNA. This sample gives some 330,000 distinct CDR3 sequences in total; around a fifth of them show up just once. The ten largest make up around an eighth of the sample. The sequencing input was PBMCs or a T cell subset sorted from them (not recorded which). These receptors originate from an adult woman who had mild COVID-19 (a few samples of this study predate the infection). The sample titles of this study are shuffled in the database, so cell type and time point are left out; the donor was told from shared clones.

Concerning this clonotype: Since a much larger clone is just one base distant, this may be a read error. V and J are TRBV7-2 and TRBJ1-1; the match to TRBD1 covers 8 bases. Looked up from germline, CDR1 is SGHTA and CDR2 is FQGNSA. The CDR3 is made up of 14 amino acids. CDR3: CDSSFGTGNTEAFF. CDR3 coding DNA: TGTGACAGCAGCTTCGGGACAGGGAACACTGAAGCTTTCTTT.

The CDR3 is CASGFGRHNEQFF. For the CDR3, the DNA is TGTGCCAGCGGTTTCGGGCGGCACAATGAGCAGTTCTTC. This chain joins TRBV6-2 or TRBV6-3 and TRBJ2-1; D is undetermined. Germline CDR1 MNHEY, CDR2 SVGEGT. The CDR3 has 13 amino acids. V was clipped by 8 bases and J by 5 bases, with 13 bases between them.

The chain uses TRBV10-2 and TRBJ1-3; 8 bases agree with TRBD1. The length of the CDR3 is 15 residues. CDR1 and CDR2 (germline): WSHSY, SAAADI. Trimming took 5 bases from V and 0 from J; bases not matched to a gene: 3. The CDR3 DNA sequence: TGCGCCAGCAGTAACAGGGGGAACTCTGGAAACACCATATATTTT. This gives the protein CASSNRGNSGNTIYF.

This clonotype was observed many times. The chain employs TRBV6-5 and TRBJ2-7; 8 bases agree with TRBD2. Germline loops: CDR1 MNHEY, CDR2 SVGAGI. The V segment lost 8 bases and the J segment 0 bases; nucleotides outside the gene matches: 3. The CDR3 sequence is 13 residues long. The CDR3 DNA reads as TGTGCCAGCCGGGAGGGGTTCTCCTACGAGCAGTACTTC. This sequence encodes CASREGFSYEQYF.

This clonotype was counted only a few times. V gene TRBV13 combines with J gene TRBJ2-7, with TRBD2 identical over 7 bases. The CDR3 spans 14 residues. The V and J ends lost 4 bases and 7 bases, in that order; junction bases with no gene match: 10. Germline values: CDR1 PRHDT, CDR2 FYEKMQ (reference sequence). Here the CDR3 DNA reads TGTGCCAGCAGCTCGCCTCTGGGAGGGGCAGAGCAGTACTTC. Amino acids: CASSSPLGGAEQYF.

The chain recombines TRBV7-7 with TRBJ2-2; 13 bases are a match to TRBD2. The CDR3 consists of 18 residues. The germline CDR1 and CDR2 sequences are SSHAT and FNYEAQ (reference sequence). V shed 5 bases and J 6 bases; nucleotides not matched to a gene: 12. CDR3 bases: TGTGCCAGCAGCATCTCACCGCCGGGACTAGCGGGGTCCGGGGAGCTGTTTTTT. Its protein is CASSISPPGLAGSGELFF.

This clonotype has a handful of counts. The chain carries TRBV2 and TRBJ2-7, with a tentative D call TRBD2 (6 bases). CDR1 and CDR2 from the germline V gene are SNHLY and FYNNEI. CDR3 length: 13 residues. V lost 4 bases to trimming and J lost 7 bases, with 14 bases between them. The DNA for the CDR3 is TGTGCCAGCAGTGGGAATCGGGACTTTGAGCAGTACTTC. Residues: CASSGNRDFEQYF.